Sequencing of this T cell receptor beta chain was carried out in a study of blood T cell repertoires in COVID-19. Across the whole study: Sites in the United States, Italy and Spain provided acute and convalescent COVID-19 samples. T cells, B-cell-depleted T cells, or PBMCs supplied cDNA or gDNA.

There are 16 residues in the CDR3. Per germline, CDR1 LNHDA and CDR2 SQIVND (reference sequence). The junction had 4 bases not matched to a gene; V was cut back by 2 bases and J by 2 bases. Authors' data handling: Amplification from reference gene primers served as the basis for estimated nucleated cell counts. Measured with immunoSEQ multiplex PCR; TCRdb has only the in-frame clones, and not every one. For V, J and clone size, that table is used; D and trimming come from the DNA. Among approximately 160,000 clones listed, 90% were seen once. The sequenced sample was peripheral blood. The TCR sequence derives from a man aged 60 to 69 with active or convalescent COVID-19. The rearrangement links TRBV19 to TRBJ2-3; 10 bases align to TRBD2. The CDR3 coding sequence is TGTGCCAGTAGTATACTAGCGGGAGTCAACACAGATACGCAGTATTTT. Translating it yields CASSILAGVNTDTQYF.